These 22 T cell receptor beta chains were all obtained from the same sample, sequenced in a study of blood T cell repertoires in COVID-19. Sequenced by immunoSEQ multiplex PCR; TCRdb stores in-frame clones only, minus some. The sample lists roughly 280,000 clones; around nine tenths were seen once. The specimen was peripheral blood. The receptors derive from a woman in her twenties or thirties with COVID-19, enrolled during active disease.

J is TRBJ2-1 and V is TRBV15; 7 bases are shared with TRBD1. V was clipped by 3 bases and J by 6 bases; unmatched bases: 11. The CDR3 has 16 residues. CDR1 and CDR2 from the germline V gene are LNHNV and YYDKDF (reference sequence). This CDR3 reads CATSSLDFPGGNEQFF. As DNA, the CDR3 is TGTGCCACCAGCAGCCTCGATTTTCCAGGGGGCAATGAGCAGTTCTTC.

V gene TRBV3-1 (or the pseudogene TRBV3-2) combines with J gene TRBJ2-5; D is possibly TRBD2 (6 bases). V was pared by 7 bases and J by 0 bases, with 18 bases between. Germline lookup yields CDR1 LGHDT and CDR2 YNNKEL (reference sequence). The CDR3 is made up of 16 amino acids. This CDR3 is CASNQGVADHQETQYF. The CDR3 region has the DNA TGTGCCAGCAACCAGGGAGTAGCGGATCACCAAGAGACCCAGTACTTC.

The chain uses TRBV9 and TRBJ1-2; 8 bases map to TRBD1. The trim removed 3 bases at V and 8 bases at J, leaving 12 bases unmatched. This CDR3 spans 15 amino acids. Germline lookup yields CDR1 SGDLS and CDR2 YYNGEE. Written as DNA, the CDR3 is TGTGCCAGCAGCGCAAGGGGCGGACAGGGAGAAGGCTACACCTTC. Translated, it gives CASSARGGQGEGYTF.

The genes are TRBV27 and TRBJ2-7, with D possibly being TRBD2 (6 bases). Germline V gene lookup returns CDR1 MNHEY and CDR2 SMNVEV (reference sequence). V was pared by 2 bases and J by 6 bases, with 14 bases between. The CDR3 covers 14 residues. In DNA form, the CDR3 reads TGTGCCAGCAGTTTAACGGCGGGGCTCAGCGAGCAGTACTTC. This gives the protein CASSLTAGLSEQYF.

This rearrangement joins TRBV29-1 to TRBJ2-3, with 8 bases aligning to TRBD2. Germline trimming cut 6 bases from V and 5 bases from J; bases unmatched to any gene: 16. The length of the CDR3 is 16 residues. Germline V gives CDR1 SQVTM, CDR2 ANQGSEA. The CDR3: CSVLGLSGRAGDTQYF. The CDR3 DNA reads TGCAGCGTCCTGGGATTGTCCGGGAGGGCCGGAGATACGCAGTATTTT.

CDR3 nucleotide sequence: TGTGCCAGAAGTCGGGGTAGTCACGAGCAGTACTTC. Residues: CARSRGSHEQYF. V gene TRBV5-3 combines with J gene TRBJ2-7; tentatively, D is TRBD2 (5 bases). TRBV5-3 is sorted into the ORF group, with uncertain function. The V gene lost 5 bases and the J gene lost 5 bases, with 11 bases spanning the gap. CDR3 size: 12 residues.

The V and J genes are TRBV12-3 or TRBV12-4 and TRBJ2-5, with D unclear. The CDR3 is 13 residues long. With 2 bases removed from V and 5 bases from J, the gap between germline ends came to 9 bases. The chain's CDR3 is CASSLFLVETQYF. Written as DNA, the CDR3 is TGTGCCAGCAGTTTATTCTTAGTTGAGACCCAGTACTTC.

The CDR3 DNA reads as TGCGCCAGCAGCCAAGGGACGAGGGGGACCCACACCGGGGAGCTGTTTTTT. Encoded protein: CASSQGTRGTHTGELFF. This chain joins TRBV4-3 and TRBJ2-2, with D tentatively TRBD1 (6 bases). Germline values: CDR1 LGHNA, CDR2 YSLEER. The CDR3 has 17 residues. V was cut by 1 base and J by 3 bases, with 15 bases left in between.

In this sample, this clone turned up a few times. V usage is TRBV28 and J usage is TRBJ1-2, with D hard to call. The germline V and J ends were trimmed by 2 bases and 8 bases, with 9 bases remaining between them. There are 12 residues in the CDR3. Per the germline V gene, CDR1 is MDHEN and CDR2 is SYDVKM. The CDR3, as DNA: TGTGCCAGCAGTTTAGAGGCAAGGGGCTACACCTTC. Translating it yields CASSLEARGYTF.

This chain connects TRBV7-2 to TRBJ1-5; TRBD1 agrees at 12 bases. V shed 1 base and J 3 bases; nucleotides not matched to a gene: 4. CDR3 length: 17 amino acids. Germline V gene data show CDR1 as SGHTA and CDR2 as FQGNSA. The CDR3, as DNA: TGTGCCAGCAGCTTAGTGGGGGACAGGGGGCTCAATCAGCCCCAGCATTTT. Its protein is CASSLVGDRGLNQPQHF.

This rearrangement joins TRBV24-1 to TRBJ2-4; no reliable D call. The V and J ends lost 1 base and 7 bases respectively, with 4 bases between them. From germline, CDR1 is KGHDR and CDR2 SFDVKD. CDR3 length: 12 residues. This CDR3 is CATSDLRNIQYF. In DNA, the CDR3 is TGTGCCACCAGTGATTTACGGAACATTCAGTACTTC.

V and J are TRBV10-1 and TRBJ2-1; 13 positions agree with TRBD2. CDR1 and CDR2 (germline): WNHNN, SYGVQD (reference sequence). The CDR3 loop spans 14 amino acids. After removal of 5 bases from V and 8 bases from J, the junction contained 3 bases not matched to a gene. DNA of the CDR3: TGCGCCAGCAGTTCAGGACTAGCGGGAGATGAGCAGTTCTTC. This gives the protein CASSSGLAGDEQFF.

The rearrangement links TRBV5-1 to TRBJ2-1; 14 bases match TRBD2. With 0 bases clipped from V and 10 bases from J, the junction kept 9 bases outside the gene matches. Germline values: CDR1 SGHRS, CDR2 YFSETQ. This CDR3 spans 17 amino acids. In DNA form, the CDR3 reads TGCGCCAGCAGCTTGGGTCTGGGACTAGCGGGAGCTGAGGAGCAGTTCTTC. Amino acids: CASSLGLGLAGAEEQFF.

V usage is TRBV5-1 and J usage is TRBJ2-5; the D is unclear. This CDR3 contains 15 residues. Between the trimmed V and J ends, which lost 0 bases and 0 bases, there was a span of 9 bases. CDR1 is SGHRS, CDR2 YFSETQ, per germline. CDR3 sequence: CASSLVGIDQETQYF. CDR3 coding DNA: TGCGCCAGCAGCTTGGTCGGTATTGACCAAGAGACCCAGTACTTC. The variable domain in full, with the rest retrieved from reference TRBV5-1 and TRBJ2-5, is KAGVTQTPRYLIKTRGQQVTLSCSPISGHRSVSWYQQTPGQGLQFLFEYFSETQRNKGNFPGRFSGRQFSNSRSEMNVSTLELGDSALYLCASSLVGIDQETQYFGPGTRLLVL.

The rearrangement uses TRBV4-1 and TRBJ2-3; maybe TRBD2 (6 bases). The CDR3 contains 17 residues. Germline CDR1 MGHRA, CDR2 YSYEKL. Trimming cost V 2 bases and J 5 bases, with 20 bases left between them. The CDR3 loop is CASSQPPGRGSGDTQYF. In DNA, the CDR3 is TGCGCCAGCAGCCAACCGCCCGGGAGAGGGAGTGGAGATACGCAGTATTTT.

This rearrangement joins TRBV29-1 to TRBJ2-5; 7 bases are a match to TRBD1. The V and J ends lost 6 bases and 0 bases, in that order; junction bases with no gene match: 1. This CDR3 is 12 amino acids long. Germline V gene lookup returns CDR1 SQVTM and CDR2 ANQGSEA. The CDR3: CSVQGYQETQYF. In DNA form, the CDR3 reads TGCAGCGTACAGGGGTACCAAGAGACCCAGTACTTC.

The rearrangement uses TRBV2 and TRBJ1-5, with a possible D match to TRBD1 (6 bases). Germline V CDR1 and CDR2: SNHLY, FYNNEI. There are 14 residues in the CDR3. The V gene lost 0 bases and the J gene lost 8 bases, with 11 bases spanning the gap. This CDR3 is CASSEAGTPEPQHF. The CDR3 region has the DNA TGTGCCAGCAGTGAAGCAGGGACACCGGAGCCCCAGCATTTT.

This rearrangement joins TRBV19 to TRBJ1-1; D uncertain. Germline CDR1 is LNHDA and CDR2 is SQIVND (reference sequence). The germline V and J ends were trimmed by 6 bases and 1 base, with 30 bases remaining between them. The CDR3 is 20 amino acids. The CDR3 protein is CASSRRLVGIVLEGNTEAFF. The CDR3 DNA reads TGTGCCAGTAGCCGGCGGCTGGTCGGTATCGTCCTCGAAGGGAACACTGAAGCTTTCTTT.

The table lists this clone with a count of one. The rearrangement links TRBV20-1 to TRBJ2-7; D remains unclear. V was trimmed by 2 bases and J by 2 bases, leaving 4 bases between them. The CDR3 sequence is 11 residues long. CDR1 and CDR2 from the germline V gene are DFQATT and SNEGSKA (reference sequence). The CDR3 sequence is CSARITYEQYF. The CDR3 nucleotides read TGCAGTGCTAGAATCACCTACGAGCAGTACTTC.

The chain joins TRBV19 to TRBJ1-2; 7 bases match TRBD1. CDR1 and CDR2 from the germline V gene are LNHDA and SQIVND (reference sequence). The CDR3 spans 14 residues. The trim removed 1 base at V and 8 bases at J, leaving 7 bases unmatched. The CDR3 nucleotides read TGTGCCAGTAGTATAGCCCAAAGGACAGGCGGCTACACCTTC. Its protein product is CASSIAQRTGGYTF.

The chain joins TRBV23-1 to TRBJ1-2; 8 bases agree with TRBD1. TRBV23-1 is placed among ORFs of uncertain function. The CDR3 length is 15 residues. Trimming at V came to 4 bases and at J to 8 bases, leaving 12 bases not matched to a gene. CDR3 region: CASSPSDREGRGYTF. DNA for the CDR3: TGCGCCAGCAGTCCATCGGACAGGGAGGGGCGGGGCTACACCTTC.

The chain couples TRBV24-1 to TRBJ2-7; TRBD2 matches at 7 bases. Germline V gives CDR1 KGHDR, CDR2 SFDVKD. The CDR3 has 18 residues. V lost 7 bases and J lost 3; bases outside the gene matches: 20. CDR3 in amino acids: CATRADTYGGENGYEQYF. CDR3 sequence (DNA): TGTGCCACCAGGGCGGACACCTATGGGGGGGAGAATGGCTACGAGCAGTACTTC.